This paragraph reports one TCR beta chain. Its antigen is undetermined. In the PCR, 60 Vbeta and 13 Jbeta primers were used. Assay: immunoSEQ multiplex PCR; the TCRdb copy retains only in-frame clones and omits some. The table lists around 62,000 clones, 78% of them singletons. This entry is derived from a study of cytomegalovirus exposure and HLA in healthy donors. Study-wide context: Genotyping of 300 to 450 donors showed that roughly 80% belonged to the Caucasian-associated ancestry cluster.

Points from the study as a whole: In a later analysis, specific HLA alleles were associated with more than 15,000 TCR beta sequences at a 0.05 false discovery rate. The study put about 180 TCR beta chains on its list as cytomegalovirus-associated.

CDR1 and CDR2 from the germline V gene are LNHDA and SQIVND (reference sequence). The CDR3 runs 15 residues. V trimming: 7 bases; J trimming: 3 bases; junction bases outside the gene matches: 5. Sequenced input: PBMCs. The TCR originated in a man in his forties in good health and CMV-seronegative. This chain connects TRBV19 to TRBJ2-2, with 10 bases lining up with TRBD1. CDR3 protein: CASKTGQGDTGELFF. The CDR3 DNA is TGTGCCAGTAAAACCGGACAGGGGGACACCGGGGAGCTGTTTTTT.